This T cell receptor beta chain was profiled in a study of OX40 agonist ivuxolimab in advanced cancers. Only in-frame clones appear in the TCRdb table, and some are missing; sequencing was by immunoSEQ multiplex PCR. This table has 65,000 to 85,000 clones, about 92% appearing once. J gave up 7 bases and V 5 bases, and 8 bases lay outside the gene matches. This CDR3 contains 15 residues. Germline assignment: CDR1 MNHEY and CDR2 SMNVEV (reference sequence). The TCR originated in an adult with an advanced solid tumor such as melanoma, head and neck, liver or kidney cancer. Here the sequenced sample was CD4+ or CD8+ T cells sorted from blood, taken in a trial of the OX40 agonist ivuxolimab. The chain links TRBV27 to TRBJ1-6; the match to TRBD1 covers 7 bases. The CDR3 sequence: CASSPRQGTNSPLHF. CDR3 coding DNA: TGTGCCAGCAGTCCACGACAGGGTACGAATTCACCCCTCCACTTT.